Here is one T cell receptor (beta chain) with its context. This sample was taken from a study of T-cell reconstitution after alpha-beta-depleted transplantation in children. With 1 base removed from V and 14 bases from J, the gap between germline ends came to 9 bases. CDR1 and CDR2 from the germline V gene are SEHNR and FQNEAQ (reference sequence). CDR3 length: 12 amino acids. Unique molecular identifiers were built into the TCRbeta library. MiXCR, run by TCRdb on the PCR reads, gives a single entry per CDR3 protein. The repertoire holds 200,000 to 250,000 distinct CDR3 sequences, around 10% seen once, with over 5% in the top ten.

This sequence originates from a human donor who donated a stem cell graft to a child with acute lymphoblastic leukemia. This chain connects TRBV7-9 to TRBJ1-6; tentatively, D is TRBD1 (5 bases). Sequencing used PBMCs from the stem cell graft donor, obtained from the stem cell graft. The CDR3, as DNA: TGTGCCAGCAGCTTAGGGGACCCCACCCTCCACTTT. Translated, it gives CASSLGDPTLHF.